The 7 T cell receptor beta chains presented below share a single source sample, sequenced in a study of blood T cell repertoires in COVID-19. The protocol was immunoSEQ multiplex PCR, while the TCRdb copy is restricted to in-frame clones and leaves out a portion. In the table there are 150,000 to 200,000 clones, almost 80% of which are singletons. The sample taken for sequencing was PBMCs or T cells enriched from blood (not recorded which). Source of these receptors: a woman aged 45-60 years who had recovered from COVID-19.

This clone has a handful of counts. V and J are TRBV7-9 and TRBJ1-2; TRBD1 aligns across 11 bases. CDR1 and CDR2 from the germline V gene are SEHNR and FQNEAQ (reference sequence). The V gene end was trimmed by 3 bases and the J gene end by 8 bases; junction bases not matched to a gene: 5. The CDR3 extends over 14 amino acids. The CDR3, as DNA: TGTGCCAGCAGCTTTACCGGGACAGGGGGAGGCTACACCTTC. Its translation: CASSFTGTGGGYTF.

This sequence joins TRBV7-9 and TRBJ2-7; tentative D call: TRBD1 (5 bases). The CDR3 is made up of 13 amino acids. The germline CDR1 and CDR2 sequences are SEHNR and FQNEAQ (reference sequence). Trimming shortened V by 5 bases and J by 9 bases, and 17 bases separated the two germline ends. This chain's CDR3 is CASSRQYSQGQYF. The CDR3 DNA follows: TGTGCCAGCAGCAGACAGTACTCTCAAGGGCAGTACTTC.

The table lists this clone with a count of one. V and J are TRBV7-2 and TRBJ1-2; D call uncertain. Germline CDR1 is SGHTA and CDR2 is FQGNSA. The V gene lost 5 bases and the J gene lost 2 bases, with 12 bases spanning the gap. This CDR3 is 14 amino acids long. CDR3 DNA: TGTGCCAGCAGCCCTAGCAACCAGAACTATGGCTACACCTTC. Protein product: CASSPSNQNYGYTF.

V and J are TRBV7-9 and TRBJ1-3; D not resolved. This CDR3 has 17 residues. The V end was cut by 1 base, the J end by 3 bases, with 16 bases between. Germline V gene data show CDR1 as SEHNR and CDR2 as FQNEAQ (reference sequence). The CDR3 DNA sequence: TGTGCCAGCAGCTTAGTTTTAGCGTGGCAGATTGGAAACACCATATATTTT. This gives the protein CASSLVLAWQIGNTIYF.

This chain joins TRBV6-5 and TRBJ2-3; tentatively, D is TRBD1 (6 bases). Germline CDR1 is MNHEY and CDR2 is SVGAGI. V dropped 3 bases and J dropped 6 bases, with 13 bases sitting between them. The CDR3 extends over 14 amino acids. The CDR3 loop reads CASSYQNRADTQYF. As DNA, the CDR3 is TGTGCCAGCAGTTATCAAAACAGGGCCGATACGCAGTATTTT.

The CDR3 nucleotides read TGTGCCAGCAGTTACGGGCAGCCAACGGAGCAGTACTTC. Translated, it gives CASSYGQPTEQYF. The chain links TRBV6-2 or TRBV6-3 to TRBJ2-7; no clear D gene. This CDR3 has 13 amino acids. The V end lost 2 bases, the J end lost 7 bases, and 12 bases lay between the germline ends. Germline loops: CDR1 MNHEY, CDR2 SVGEGT.

The rearrangement links TRBV23-1 to TRBJ1-5; possibly TRBD1 for D (5 bases). TRBV23-1 falls under the ORF class, with uncertain function. The CDR3 totals 17 residues. V lost 0 bases, J lost 0 bases, and 12 bases lay in between. The CDR3 region has the DNA TGCGCCAGCAGTCAATCGAGGAGGGGCAGTAGCAATCAGCCCCAGCATTTT. The encoded protein is CASSQSRRGSSNQPQHF.